The 2 T cell receptor beta chains given below trace back to one sample, sequenced in a study of monozygotic twins with inflammatory bowel disease. TCRdb reprocessed the 5' RACE reads, with one entry per CDR3 protein and no DNA. The sample table sets out about 160,000 distinct CDR3 sequences. The specimen sequenced was blood. The receptors come from a human donor with ulcerative colitis or Crohn's disease, or a healthy co-twin of an affected twin (not recorded which).

The rearrangement joins TRBV15 to TRBJ2-5; TCRdb gives TRBD2 as the D gene, but with no DNA this cannot be confirmed. The CDR3 runs 12 residues. The germline CDR1 and CDR2 sequences are LNHNV and YYDKDF (reference sequence). This CDR3 reads CATGRDIRPQYF.

The chain employs TRBV4-3 and TRBJ2-3; TCRdb's assignment of TRBD2 cannot be checked, as there is no DNA. CDR3 length: 17 residues. Per germline, CDR1 LGHNA and CDR2 YSLEER. CDR3 amino acids: CASSLTPIAGVADTQYF.